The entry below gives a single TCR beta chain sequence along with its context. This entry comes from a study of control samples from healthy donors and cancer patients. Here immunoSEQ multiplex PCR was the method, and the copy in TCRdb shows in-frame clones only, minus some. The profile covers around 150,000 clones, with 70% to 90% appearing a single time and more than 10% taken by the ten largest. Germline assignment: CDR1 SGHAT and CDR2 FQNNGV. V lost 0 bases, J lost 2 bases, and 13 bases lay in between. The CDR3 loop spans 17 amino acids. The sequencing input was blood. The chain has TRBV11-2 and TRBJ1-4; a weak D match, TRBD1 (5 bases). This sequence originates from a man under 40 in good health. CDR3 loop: CASSLDRPGSTNEKLFF. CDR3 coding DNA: TGTGCCAGCAGCTTAGATCGACCAGGGTCCACTAATGAAAAACTGTTTTTT.